The rows below give T cell receptor beta chains drawn from one sample of a study of blood T cell repertoires in COVID-19. Data came from immunoSEQ multiplex PCR; TCRdb stores just in-frame clones and leaves some out. This sample yields 110,000 to 150,000 clones, of which 65% to 90% are seen a single time; roughly 8% belongs to the top ten. The sequencing sample was made of peripheral blood. Every receptor here comes from a human donor in a cohort sampled during active COVID-19. The CDR3 runs from the conserved cysteine through the conserved F or W.

J gene: TRBJ1-1; V gene: TRBV5-1; CDR3 protein: CASSMGAGRGTEAFF
J gene: TRBJ1-2; V gene: TRBV28; CDR3 protein: CASSEQGDYGYTF
J gene: TRBJ2-1; V gene: TRBV29-1; CDR3 protein: CSVEVGYRQATSYNEQFF
J gene: TRBJ1-1; V gene: TRBV19; CDR3 protein: CASSIRGHEAFF
J gene: TRBJ2-7; V gene: TRBV7-2; CDR3 protein: CASSLGGSQAYEQYF
J gene: TRBJ1-2; V gene: TRBV28; CDR3 protein: CASSLRTGRGGYTF
J gene: TRBJ2-2; V gene: TRBV18; CDR3 protein: CASSPTSIGTGELFF
J gene: TRBJ2-6; V gene: TRBV7-3; CDR3 protein: CASSLNSGSGANVLTF
J gene: TRBJ2-2; V gene: TRBV19; CDR3 protein: CASRRTSGGANTGELFF
J gene: TRBJ2-2; V gene: TRBV7-9; CDR3 protein: CASSRDRGGSTGELFF
J gene: TRBJ1-4; V gene: TRBV9; CDR3 protein: CASSKRAGGTNEKLFF
J gene: TRBJ2-7; V gene: TRBV15; CDR3 protein: CATSSTGTGAYEQYF
J gene: TRBJ2-7; V gene: TRBV18; CDR3 protein: CASSPTRATVAGYEQYF
J gene: TRBJ2-2; V gene: TRBV7-3; CDR3 protein: CASSFLPSGNTGELFF
J gene: TRBJ1-1; V gene: TRBV11-3; CDR3 protein: CASSLDTGQGMDTEAFF
J gene: TRBJ1-1; V gene: TRBV4-3; CDR3 protein: CASSLPMTGPENTEAFF
J gene: TRBJ2-7; V gene: TRBV10-1; CDR3 protein: CASSGGTGASYEQYF
J gene: TRBJ1-5; V gene: TRBV4-3; CDR3 protein: CASSQDRAQPQHF
J gene: TRBJ1-1; V gene: TRBV29-1; CDR3 protein: CSVEIQGLNTEAFF
J gene: TRBJ1-5; V gene: TRBV28; CDR3 protein: CASSLFGTGGLQPQHF
J gene: TRBJ1-2; V gene: TRBV24-1; CDR3 protein: CATSDPASPGTGGTIDGYTF
J gene: TRBJ1-3; V gene: TRBV7-2; CDR3 protein: CASSLTAGNTIYF
J gene: TRBJ2-7; V gene: TRBV12-3/TRBV12-4; CDR3 protein: CASSFDSYEQYF
J gene: TRBJ1-4; V gene: TRBV3-1/TRBV3-2; CDR3 protein: CASSQGRAGLNEKLFF
J gene: TRBJ1-4; V gene: TRBV6-5; CDR3 protein: CASMNYGQGAEKLFF
J gene: TRBJ1-2; V gene: TRBV28; CDR3 protein: CASSLHGYGYTF
J gene: TRBJ2-7; V gene: TRBV5-6; CDR3 protein: CASSFDRDYEQYF
J gene: TRBJ2-7; V gene: TRBV28; CDR3 protein: CASRSRGREQYF